Sequencing of this T cell receptor beta chain was carried out in a study of cytomegalovirus exposure and HLA in healthy donors (dated by TCRdb to 2015 to 2018). Regarding the research as a whole: A later analysis indicated that the 110 or so validation repertoires were generated on the platform also employed for the 650 to 850 repertoires of the first cohort. The study aimed to test whether cataloging public T cell receptors could reveal signatures of past pathogen exposure. A separate validation cohort of some 130 different subjects was used in addition to the roughly 620-subject first cohort. To predict cytomegalovirus infection status, the study brought together high-throughput TCR immunosequencing, statistical association of individual TCRs with disease status, and machine learning.

Libraries were made using the immunoSEQ multiplex PCR assay. Per the original workflow: A statistical classification framework was built for diagnosing cytomegalovirus status from the catalog of TCR beta chain sequences. As stored in TCRdb, this immuneACCESS dataset retains in-frame rearrangements with V and J assigned. A fraction of the clones does not appear; measured against another copy, unresolved V genes explain less than half of the discrepancy, and the remainder lacks a known reason. V and J calls and clone size come straight from that table; D and trimming were deduced from the DNA. The sample profile shows tens of thousands of clones; about four fifths of them were found once. 9% to 13% of the sample lies in the top ten. Separate from the approximately 700-subject first cohort, the validation cohort of around 130 subjects was the group to which the donors belonged. CDR1 and CDR2, per the germline V gene (reference sequence), are MNHNY and SVGAGI. The CDR3 runs 15 amino acids, cysteine and phenylalanine included. Here the CDR3 DNA is all that survives: 45 bases in frame from base 1. V and J are trimmed by 7 bases and 1 base, and the gene matches miss 10 bases of the junction.

Overall study outcomes, separate from this receptor: It was suggested by the authors that the approach could potentially be generalized to other disease states and immunological phenotypes. In a later analysis, TCRs clustered in the first cohort were found to also tend to co-occur in the roughly 120 validation repertoires, with approximately 95% of cluster scores above 0. A few of the identified cytomegalovirus-associated TCR beta chains were confirmed in vitro to be specific for cytomegalovirus antigens. The study gave a list of roughly 150 TCR beta chains associated with cytomegalovirus. While some public TCRs were present in many individuals, most TCR sequences turned up only very rarely across donors. The validation cohort had no HLA typing available for a later analysis, so co-occurrence within that cohort was assessed over all 120 or so repertoires. In both the original and validation cohorts, the classifier was reported to diagnose cytomegalovirus status with high specificity and sensitivity.

Turning to this clone: No antigen is known for it. The record has no base qualities; no much larger clone is one base away.

The clonotype comes from a woman aged 18-29 years in good health and CMV-seropositive. The receptor chain draws on TRBV6-6 and TRBJ2-7, with 7 central nucleotides matching TRBD1. The sample was PBMCs. At the DNA level, the sequence is TGTGCCAGCACCTCGGTCACAGGGGAGTCCTACGAGCAGTACTTC. Its protein is CASTSVTGESYEQYF.